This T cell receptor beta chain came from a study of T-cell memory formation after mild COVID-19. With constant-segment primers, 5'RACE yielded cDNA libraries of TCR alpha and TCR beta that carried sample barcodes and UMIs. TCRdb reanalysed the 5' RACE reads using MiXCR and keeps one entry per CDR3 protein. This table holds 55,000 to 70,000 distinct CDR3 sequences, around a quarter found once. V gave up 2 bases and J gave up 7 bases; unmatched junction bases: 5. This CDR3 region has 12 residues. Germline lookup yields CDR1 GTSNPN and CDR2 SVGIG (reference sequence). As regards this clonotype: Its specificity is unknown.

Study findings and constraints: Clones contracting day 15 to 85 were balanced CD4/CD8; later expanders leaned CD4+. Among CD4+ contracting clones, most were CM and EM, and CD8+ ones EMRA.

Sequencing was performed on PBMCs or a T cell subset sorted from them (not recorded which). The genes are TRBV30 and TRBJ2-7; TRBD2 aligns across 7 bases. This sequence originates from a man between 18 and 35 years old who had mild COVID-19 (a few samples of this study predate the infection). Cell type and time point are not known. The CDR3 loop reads CAWSYSGVEQYF. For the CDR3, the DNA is TGTGCCTGGAGTTACAGCGGGGTTGAGCAGTACTTC.